This passage covers 19 T cell receptor beta chains from one sample sequenced in a study of blood T cell repertoires in COVID-19. The protocol was immunoSEQ multiplex PCR, while the TCRdb copy is restricted to in-frame clones and leaves out a portion. The sample yields 250,000 to 300,000 clones, more than 70% seen once. The sequencing input was PBMCs or T cells enriched from blood (not recorded which). Receptor source: a woman aged 60 to 75 in a cohort exposed to, infected with or recovered from COVID-19 (not recorded which).

This rearrangement joins TRBV30 to TRBJ2-7, with D perhaps matching TRBD2 (6 bases). The CDR3 has 15 amino acids. Germline CDR1 is GTSNPN and CDR2 is SVGIG (reference sequence). Trimming removed 5 bases at V and 0 bases at J, with 17 bases between. In nucleotides, the CDR3 is TGTGCCTGGCAGGATCAAGCGGGCTTCTCCTACGAGCAGTACTTC. It is translated as CAWQDQAGFSYEQYF.

This CDR3 is CATSLGQGEQPQHF. DNA for the CDR3: TGTGCCACCAGTCTCGGACAGGGGGAGCAGCCCCAGCATTTT. The V and J genes are TRBV24-1 and TRBJ1-5; 10 bases map to TRBD1. Germline lookup yields CDR1 KGHDR and CDR2 SFDVKD. The CDR3 is 14 residues long. V was clipped by 6 bases and J by 7 bases; unmatched bases: 5.

This chain connects TRBV29-1 to TRBJ2-1, with 10 nucleotides matching TRBD2. From germline, CDR1 is SQVTM and CDR2 ANQGSEA. Germline trimming cut 4 bases from V and 3 bases from J; bases unmatched to any gene: 3. This CDR3 contains 14 residues. CDR3 DNA sequence: TGCAGCGTTGCCTTAGCGGGAGGCTACAATGAGCAGTTCTTC. The encoded protein is CSVALAGGYNEQFF.

The chain is built from TRBV7-9 and TRBJ2-3; possible D gene TRBD2, 6 bases. The V end lost 1 base, the J end lost 4 bases, and 12 bases lay between the germline ends. The CDR3 totals 15 residues. Germline assignment: CDR1 SEHNR and CDR2 FQNEAQ (reference sequence). CDR3 coding DNA: TGTGCCAGCAGCTTAGACGGGAGAGGGGCAGATACGCAGTATTTT. Protein product: CASSLDGRGADTQYF.

This clone is a singleton in its sample. The chain is built from TRBV18 and TRBJ2-5; TRBD1 is a possible D gene (5 bases). V dropped 2 bases and J dropped 0 bases, with 13 bases sitting between them. Germline CDR1 and CDR2: KGHSH and LQKENI. This CDR3 has 16 amino acids. The CDR3 sequence: CASSPKSRVNQETQYF. The CDR3 DNA reads TGTGCCAGCTCACCAAAGTCCAGGGTGAACCAAGAGACCCAGTACTTC.

DNA of the CDR3: TGTGCCAGCAGCAGGAGACTAGCGGTTAACTCTGGGGCCAACGTCCTGACTTTC. Translation gives CASSRRLAVNSGANVLTF. The chain employs TRBV5-6 and TRBJ2-6; 9 nucleotides align to TRBD2. The CDR3 consists of 18 residues. The germline gives CDR1 SGHDT, CDR2 YYEEEE. The trim removed 4 bases at V and 0 bases at J, leaving 8 bases unmatched.

V gene TRBV28 combines with J gene TRBJ2-4; 7 nucleotides match TRBD1. The CDR3 consists of 15 residues. The V gene end was trimmed by 6 bases and the J gene end by 3 bases; junction bases not matched to a gene: 8. Per the germline V gene, CDR1 is MDHEN and CDR2 is SYDVKM. For the CDR3, the DNA is TGTGCCAGCAGCCCGACAGGGAAAGTCAAAAACATTCAGTACTTC. This translates into CASSPTGKVKNIQYF.

The chain joins TRBV24-1 to TRBJ2-7, with TRBD2 matching 10 bases. Looked up from germline, CDR1 is KGHDR and CDR2 is SFDVKD. The ends lost 4 bases at V and 2 bases at J; junction bases unmatched: 4. This CDR3 is 15 amino acids long. The CDR3 DNA reads TGTGCCACCAGTGAGGCGGGACTAGCGACCTACGAGCAGTACTTC. Its protein is CATSEAGLATYEQYF.

This chain joins TRBV6-5 and TRBJ2-1, with D perhaps matching TRBD2 (6 bases). Germline V gene sequence: CDR1 MNHEY, CDR2 SVGAGI. The CDR3 sequence is 14 residues long. Trimming stripped 7 bases from V and 0 bases from J, with 10 bases between. CDR3 loop: CASNRDFSYNEQFF. In nucleotides, the CDR3 is TGTGCCAGCAACCGGGACTTCTCCTACAATGAGCAGTTCTTC.

This clone appeared once. This sequence joins TRBV30 and TRBJ2-5; 10 nucleotides match TRBD1. The CDR3 covers 13 residues. V was pared by 6 bases and J by 4 bases, with 5 bases of the junction left unmatched. Looked up from germline, CDR1 is GTSNPN and CDR2 is SVGIG (reference sequence). The CDR3 is CACDRGPRETQYF. The CDR3 bases are TGTGCCTGTGACAGGGGGCCGCGAGAGACCCAGTACTTC.

This chain uses TRBV6-6 with TRBJ2-1; 7 bases agree with TRBD2. This CDR3 is built from 16 residues. The V segment lost 2 bases and the J segment 8 bases; nucleotides outside the gene matches: 12. Germline V gives CDR1 MNHNY, CDR2 SVGAGI (reference sequence). The chain's CDR3 is CASSYILGGSGDEQFF. As DNA, the CDR3 is TGTGCCAGCAGTTACATTTTGGGCGGGAGCGGCGATGAGCAGTTCTTC.

The sample holds one count of this clone. This sequence joins TRBV28 and TRBJ2-3; 12 bases agree with TRBD2. Germline CDR1 is MDHEN and CDR2 is SYDVKM. The CDR3 length is 19 residues. The junction had 17 bases not matched to a gene; V was cut back by 4 bases and J by 6 bases. The CDR3 loop is CASSSYMTSGSEAYDTQYF. DNA of the CDR3: TGTGCCAGCAGTTCATACATGACTAGCGGGAGCGAAGCATACGATACGCAGTATTTT.

The gene calls are TRBV7-2 and TRBJ1-2, with TRBD1 identical over 8 bases. Looked up from germline, CDR1 is SGHTA and CDR2 is FQGNSA. CDR3 length equals 16 residues. With 2 bases clipped from V and 2 bases from J, the junction kept 7 bases outside the gene matches. CDR3 in DNA: TGTGCCAGCAGCTTAAGCATGCAGGGGGCGAACTATGGCTACACCTTC. Residues: CASSLSMQGANYGYTF. Using reference TRBV7-2 and TRBJ1-2 for the parts outside the CDR3, the full variable domain is GAGVSQSPSNKVTEKGKDVELRCDPISGHTALYWYRQSLGQGLEFLIYFQGNSAPDKSGLPSDRFSAERTGGSVSTLTIQRTQQEDSAVYLCASSLSMQGANYGYTFGSGTRLTVV.

In its sample, this clone was seen once. This chain connects TRBV4-3 to TRBJ2-5; 7 positions agree with TRBD2. V lost 2 bases, J lost 5 bases, and 8 bases stayed unmatched. The germline gives CDR1 LGHNA, CDR2 YSLEER. The CDR3 contains 15 residues. CDR3 in amino acids: CASSQSRTRSETQYF. CDR3 sequence (DNA): TGCGCCAGCAGCCAATCGCGGACTAGATCGGAGACCCAGTACTTC.

The rearrangement joins TRBV5-1 to TRBJ2-5, with D possibly being TRBD2 (6 bases). The V gene's germline CDR1 is SGHRS and CDR2 YFSETQ. The V gene lost 2 bases and the J gene lost 4 bases, with 15 bases spanning the gap. The CDR3 has 15 amino acids. CDR3 in amino acids: CASSFRGMPRETQYF. The CDR3 nucleotides read TGCGCCAGCAGCTTTCGGGGGATGCCCAGAGAGACCCAGTACTTC.

In its sample, this clone was seen a few times. The CDR3 bases are TGTGCCAGCAGCCAATCGGACAGTCGCGGGGAAAAACTGTTTTTT. It yields the protein CASSQSDSRGEKLFF. This chain connects TRBV4-2 to TRBJ1-4; a weak D match, TRBD1 (6 bases). The CDR3 has 15 amino acids. CDR1 and CDR2 (germline): LGHNA, YNFKEQ. Trimming removed 2 bases at V and 8 bases at J, with 15 bases between.

The chain recombines TRBV11-2 with TRBJ2-1; TRBD2 matches at 10 bases. V was clipped by 2 bases and J by 6 bases; unmatched bases: 7. This CDR3 region has 16 residues. Germline V lookup: CDR1 SGHAT, CDR2 FQNNGV. The CDR3 bases are TGTGCCAGCAGCTTAATCATGGCTAGCGGGAGCAATGAGCAGTTCTTC. This sequence encodes CASSLIMASGSNEQFF.

This clone was detected once. The rearrangement joins TRBV25-1 to TRBJ1-6; a weak D match, TRBD1 (5 bases). Trimming took off 3 bases at V and 6 bases at J, with 12 bases between the two ends. The CDR3 covers 15 residues. The V gene's germline CDR1 is MGHDK and CDR2 SYGVNS. CDR3 sequence (DNA): TGTGCCAGCAGTGACACCGGGGGGTTTAATTCACCCCTCCACTTT. Protein: CASSDTGGFNSPLHF.

The chain has TRBV27 and TRBJ2-7, with 8 bases lining up with TRBD1. V was clipped by 2 bases and J by 5 bases; unmatched bases: 5. The CDR3 has 14 residues. Per the germline V gene, CDR1 is MNHEY and CDR2 is SMNVEV (reference sequence). The CDR3 spells CASSLTGGVHEQYF. The CDR3 nucleotides read TGTGCCAGCAGTTTAACAGGGGGAGTTCACGAGCAGTACTTC.